The clone carrying this TCR beta chain is a singleton in its sample. Its antigen is unidentified. The data are from a study of blood T cells in healthy people across ages. Study findings and constraints: Unsorted PBMC input precluded a conclusive naive versus antigen-experienced comparison. A roughly linear age-dependent decrease characterized TCR beta diversity per million T cells.

The germline gives CDR1 LGHNA, CDR2 YNFKEQ. The V and J ends lost 4 bases and 6 bases respectively, with 6 bases between them. This CDR3 spans 12 amino acids. Alongside a J-beta primer mix, a sample-barcoded 5' primer served in a second PCR lasting about 7 to 12 cycles. Each single sample gave us at least 3 million CDR3-containing paired-end reads. Each CDR3 protein gets one entry after TCRdb re-called the 5' RACE reads with MiXCR. The data hold approximately 800,000 distinct CDR3 sequences, with about 55% observed a single time. The chain has TRBV4-2 and TRBJ1-4; no reliable D call. This receptor was identified in a man at least 80 years old in good health. Sequenced input: blood. CDR3 in DNA: TGTGCCAGCAGCCCTCCCGATGAAAAACTGTTTTTT. Its protein product is CASSPPDEKLFF.